The 25 T cell receptor beta chains presented below share a single source sample, sequenced in a study of cytomegalovirus exposure and HLA in healthy donors. The primer mix had 60 Vbeta and 13 Jbeta primers. Produced via immunoSEQ multiplex PCR; TCRdb's table is partial and in-frame only. The data hold 150,000 to 200,000 clones, with over 80% observed a single time. Specimen: PBMCs. Receptor source: a man in his forties in good health and CMV-seropositive.

This clone was observed a single time. The rearrangement links TRBV6-5 to TRBJ2-7, with D possibly matching TRBD2 (6 bases). Germline assignment: CDR1 MNHEY and CDR2 SVGAGI. The CDR3 covers 14 residues. V gave up 2 bases and J gave up 3 bases, with 11 bases separating them. The CDR3 region is CASSYGLGGYEQYF. CDR3 sequence (DNA): TGTGCCAGCAGTTACGGCCTCGGGGGCTACGAGCAGTACTTC.

The chain combines TRBV25-1 with TRBJ2-3, with TRBD2 matching over 9 bases. J lost 1 base, V lost 1 base, and 6 bases had no gene match. The CDR3 consists of 17 residues. CDR1 and CDR2 from the germline V gene are MGHDK and SYGVNS. CDR3 in amino acids: CASSEWGGGVGTDTQYF. DNA for the CDR3: TGTGCCAGCAGTGAATGGGGCGGGGGGGTGGGCACAGATACGCAGTATTTT.

The rearrangement joins TRBV5-6 to TRBJ1-2; 10 bases are shared with TRBD1. This CDR3 contains 16 residues. CDR1 and CDR2 from the germline V gene are SGHDT and YYEEEE. The V and J ends lost 0 bases and 4 bases, in that order; junction bases with no gene match: 6. CDR3 region: CASSLVGQGSGYGYTF. The DNA of the CDR3 is TGTGCCAGCAGCTTGGTGGGACAGGGGTCGGGCTATGGCTACACCTTC. The whole variable domain, remainder taken from reference TRBV5-6 and TRBJ1-2, is DAGVTQSPTHLIKTRGQQVTLRCSPKSGHDTVSWYQQALGQGPQFIFQYYEEEERQRGNFPDRFSGHQFPNYSSELNVNALLLGDSALYLCASSLVGQGSGYGYTFGSGTRLTVV.

This chain uses TRBV19 with TRBJ1-2; 7 bases map to TRBD1. V lost 2 bases to trimming and J lost 0 bases; unmatched junction nucleotides: 6. The CDR3 length is 16 residues. In germline, CDR1 is LNHDA, CDR2 SQIVND (reference sequence). The CDR3 DNA reads TGTGCCAGTAGTATATCGGGACAGCGGTCTAACTATGGCTACACCTTC. Its protein product is CASSISGQRSNYGYTF.

The gene calls are TRBV10-2 and TRBJ1-1; 8 bases match TRBD1. Germline V gene data show CDR1 as WSHSY and CDR2 as SAAADI. V was clipped by 2 bases and J by 5 bases; unmatched bases: 1. The CDR3 runs to 13 residues. The CDR3 bases are TGCGCCAGCAGTGAGACAGGGGGAACTGAAGCTTTCTTT. As protein: CASSETGGTEAFF.

The genes are TRBV7-2 and TRBJ2-3, with 10 bases identical to TRBD1. Per germline, CDR1 SGHTA and CDR2 FQGNSA. This CDR3 contains 14 residues. Trimming at V came to 4 bases and at J to 5 bases, leaving 3 bases not matched to a gene. CDR3 in amino acids: CASSWTGGEDTQYF. The CDR3 nucleotides are TGTGCCAGCAGCTGGACAGGGGGGGAAGATACGCAGTATTTT.

The CDR3 spells CASSQRTSTDTQYF. The CDR3 DNA sequence: TGCGCCAGCAGCCAAAGGACAAGCACAGATACGCAGTATTTT. The chain employs TRBV4-3 and TRBJ2-3; a weak D match, TRBD1 (5 bases). The V gene lost 2 bases and the J gene lost 0 bases, with 6 bases spanning the gap. Germline CDR1 LGHNA, CDR2 YSLEER. The CDR3 spans 14 residues.

The CDR3 protein is CASGEAKNIQYF. The DNA of the CDR3 is TGTGCCAGCGGGGAGGCCAAAAACATTCAGTACTTC. The chain has TRBV27 and TRBJ2-4, with D possibly being TRBD2 (5 bases). This CDR3 contains 12 residues. Germline CDR1 is MNHEY and CDR2 is SMNVEV (reference sequence). Trimming left V 8 bases short and J 1 base short, with 6 bases between.

The DNA of the CDR3 is TGTGCCAGCAGTGAAGCGCGAGGGGGACGAGATACGCAGTATTTT. It specifies CASSEARGGRDTQYF. The V and J genes are TRBV2 and TRBJ2-3; maybe TRBD1 (6 bases). Per the germline V gene, CDR1 is SNHLY and CDR2 is FYNNEI. V gave up 0 bases and J gave up 5 bases, with 12 bases separating them. This CDR3 contains 15 residues.

This clone has just a few counts. V gene TRBV5-1 combines with J gene TRBJ2-7; possible D gene TRBD1, 5 bases. The germline CDR1 and CDR2 sequences are SGHRS and YFSETQ. The CDR3 has 15 residues. V shed 0 bases and J shed 2 bases, with 12 bases lying between them. The CDR3 nucleotides are TGCGCCAGCAGCTTGGAGGGCAGGGTCCCCTACGAGCAGTACTTC. Amino acid sequence: CASSLEGRVPYEQYF.

The chain joins TRBV19 to TRBJ2-3, with TRBD1 matching over 7 bases. After removal of 3 bases from V and 4 bases from J, the junction contained 4 bases not matched to a gene. CDR1 is LNHDA and CDR2 is SQIVND in the germline V gene (reference sequence). The CDR3 runs to 14 residues. The CDR3 DNA reads as TGTGCCAGTAGTATCGAGGGGGCATCAGATACGCAGTATTTT. Amino acids: CASSIEGASDTQYF.

The V and J genes are TRBV29-1 and TRBJ1-4; 10 nucleotides match TRBD1. CDR3 length equals 15 residues. CDR1 is SQVTM, CDR2 ANQGSEA, per germline. V lost 7 bases, J lost 3 bases, and 8 bases stayed unmatched. CDR3 sequence: CSAGDRGASNEKLFF. DNA for the CDR3: TGCAGCGCTGGGGACAGGGGAGCGTCTAATGAAAAACTGTTTTTT.

The V and J genes are TRBV27 and TRBJ2-2, with D possibly matching TRBD1 (6 bases). Germline CDR1 MNHEY, CDR2 SMNVEV (reference sequence). This CDR3 comprises 15 residues. V lost 6 bases and J lost 0, with 11 bases in between. The CDR3 region is CASSRTAANTGELFF. CDR3 nucleotide sequence: TGTGCCAGCAGCCGGACAGCCGCGAACACCGGGGAGCTGTTTTTT.

This clone was seen more than once but under ten times. The chain recombines TRBV2 with TRBJ2-5, with TRBD2 matching over 7 bases. After removal of 7 bases from V and 5 bases from J, the junction contained 13 bases not matched to a gene. The CDR3 is 15 amino acids. Per the germline V gene, CDR1 is SNHLY and CDR2 is FYNNEI. CDR3 DNA sequence: TGTGCCAGCATGACTATGGGGGGGTTTGGGGAGACCCAGTACTTC. The encoded protein is CASMTMGGFGETQYF.

This clone was recorded a few times. This chain joins TRBV9 and TRBJ1-2; 10 bases fit TRBD1. Germline-derived CDR1 and CDR2 are SGDLS and YYNGEE. V lost 4 bases and J lost 7; bases outside the gene matches: 19. This CDR3 comprises 18 residues. This CDR3 is CASSLEHPGQGDFGGYTF. The DNA for the CDR3 is TGTGCCAGCAGCCTAGAGCACCCAGGACAGGGGGACTTCGGTGGCTACACCTTC.

The chain uses TRBV14 and TRBJ2-1; 9 nucleotides align to TRBD1. V gave up 9 bases and J gave up 6 bases; unmatched junction bases: 12. In germline, CDR1 is SGHDN, CDR2 FVKESK. This CDR3 has 15 amino acids. CDR3 region: CASTAGTGRVNEQFF. The DNA for the CDR3 is TGTGCCAGTACCGCCGGGACAGGGAGGGTCAATGAGCAGTTCTTC.

For the CDR3, the DNA is TGTGCCAGCAGGAAGGAGGTGACAGGGGGCGCGAAAACTGAAGCTTTCTTT. Translation: CASRKEVTGGAKTEAFF. This rearrangement joins TRBV27 to TRBJ1-1, with TRBD1 matching 10 bases. The V and J ends lost 6 bases and 5 bases, in that order; junction bases with no gene match: 15. Germline-derived CDR1 and CDR2 are MNHEY and SMNVEV (reference sequence). The CDR3 has 17 amino acids.

The chain has TRBV5-1 and TRBJ2-5; D might be TRBD2 (6 bases). The assigned J gene may be wrong: the sequence end matches TRBJ2-7 better. From germline, CDR1 is SGHRS and CDR2 YFSETQ. This CDR3 has 15 amino acids. CDR3 in amino acids: CASSPRGSPVDEQYF. DNA of the CDR3: TGCGCCAGCAGCCCCCGGGGGAGTCCGGTCGACGAGCAGTACTTC.

The V and J genes are TRBV21-1 and TRBJ1-3; the table's D call, TRBD1, was not checked against the DNA. TRBV21-1 is designated a pseudogene. The CDR3 is 11 residues long. CDR3 loop: CATVRRNTIYF. In DNA form, the CDR3 reads TGTGCCACAGTCAGGCGAAACACCATATATTTT.

This chain uses TRBV14 with TRBJ2-3; TRBD2 matches at 9 bases. Trimming took 1 base from V and 2 from J; bases not matched to a gene: 13. The germline V gene encodes CDR1 SGHDN and CDR2 FVKESK. There are 19 residues in the CDR3. The CDR3, as DNA: TGTGCCAGCAGCCAAGTTACGGATCTAGCGGGGAGGTTCACAGATACGCAGTATTTT. Translated: CASSQVTDLAGRFTDTQYF.

The chain carries TRBV18 and TRBJ2-5; TRBD2 aligns across 10 bases. This CDR3 comprises 17 residues. V lost 0 bases, J lost 5 bases, and 9 bases stayed unmatched. The germline V gene encodes CDR1 KGHSH and CDR2 LQKENI. CDR3 amino acids: CASSPPPGAGGGETQYF. Written as DNA, the CDR3 is TGTGCCAGCTCACCACCTCCAGGAGCGGGGGGGGGTGAGACCCAGTACTTC.

This clone was detected once. V and J are TRBV29-1 and TRBJ1-4; 7 bases match TRBD1. After removal of 7 bases from V and 2 bases from J, the junction contained 1 base not matched to a gene. This CDR3 comprises 12 residues. Germline V gene sequence: CDR1 SQVTM, CDR2 ANQGSEA. The CDR3 loop is CSGRGTNEKLFF. The CDR3 DNA follows: TGCAGCGGCAGGGGGACTAATGAAAAACTGTTTTTT.

This chain's CDR3 is CASSSRAVANYGYTF. Written as DNA, the CDR3 is TGTGCCAGCAGCTCCAGGGCAGTGGCTAACTATGGCTACACCTTC. The chain combines TRBV7-2 with TRBJ1-2; maybe TRBD1 (5 bases). CDR1 is SGHTA and CDR2 is FQGNSA in the germline V gene. The germline V and J ends were trimmed by 4 bases and 0 bases, with 12 bases remaining between them. The CDR3 is made up of 15 amino acids.

This chain joins TRBV6-1 and TRBJ2-2, with 8 bases matching TRBD1. The CDR3 runs to 15 residues. Germline values: CDR1 MNHNS, CDR2 SASEGT. The junction had 9 bases not matched to a gene; V was cut back by 6 bases and J by 6 bases. DNA of the CDR3: TGTGCCAGCAGGGTTACAGGGGGGCGGGCCGGGGAGCTGTTTTTT. Translation: CASRVTGGRAGELFF.

The chain couples TRBV28 to TRBJ2-7, with D tentatively TRBD2 (5 bases). V dropped 2 bases and J dropped 3 bases, with 14 bases sitting between them. The germline CDR1 and CDR2 sequences are MDHEN and SYDVKM. This CDR3 region has 15 residues. The CDR3 DNA sequence: TGTGCCAGCAGTTTAGAGGGCAGACGAGACTACGAGCAGTACTTC. Residues: CASSLEGRRDYEQYF.